This T cell receptor (beta chain) was captured by sequencing in a study of cytomegalovirus exposure and HLA in healthy donors. Both 60 Vbeta primers and 13 Jbeta primers went into the PCR. Generated by immunoSEQ multiplex PCR, the TCRdb table keeps only in-frame clones and is missing some. In the table there are 180,000 or so clones, 77% of which are singletons. This clone was seen only once. The germline CDR1 and CDR2 sequences are SGHRS and YFSETQ. The junction had 5 bases not matched to a gene; V was cut back by 0 bases and J by 3 bases. The CDR3 loop spans 15 amino acids. The TCR comes from a man aged 18 to 30 in good health and CMV-seronegative. The V and J genes are TRBV5-1 and TRBJ2-7; 8 positions match TRBD1. The sample consisted of PBMCs. CDR3 residues: CASSLARTGRYEQYF. The CDR3 DNA follows: TGCGCCAGCAGCTTGGCCAGGACAGGGCGCTACGAGCAGTACTTC.